Below are 26 T cell receptor beta chains sequenced from a single sample in a study of T cells in Graves' hyperthyroidism and ophthalmopathy. The TCR beta CDR3 regions underwent amplification using RNA transcripts as the source. The HTBI primer set served for first-round RT-PCR of the TCR CDR3. MiXCR, run by TCRdb on the multiplex PCR reads, gives a single entry per CDR3 protein. Of around 190,000 distinct CDR3 sequences in the sample, 15% to 20% were seen once. Sequencing used blood. These TCRs come from a woman aged 45-59 years with Graves' hyperthyroidism.

This clonotype was counted ten times or more. V usage is TRBV5-1 and J usage is TRBJ2-1; D is possibly TRBD1 (7 bases). Trimming took off 6 bases at V and 0 bases at J, with 10 bases between the two ends. This CDR3 contains 14 residues. Germline V gene lookup returns CDR1 SGHRS and CDR2 YFSETQ. This CDR3 reads CASTRDSSYNEQFF. DNA for the CDR3: TGCGCCAGCACGCGGGACAGCTCCTACAATGAGCAGTTCTTC.

This clonotype was seen a handful of times. This chain connects TRBV5-4 to TRBJ1-4, with D possibly being TRBD1 (6 bases). This CDR3 comprises 16 residues. The germline V and J ends were trimmed by 5 bases and 0 bases, with 14 bases remaining between them. Germline loops: CDR1 SGHNT, CDR2 YYREEE (reference sequence). The CDR3 reads CASSTGGGATNEKLFF. The CDR3 DNA follows: TGTGCCAGCAGTACTGGGGGCGGTGCAACTAATGAAAAACTGTTTTTT.

The sample holds many counts of this clonotype. The chain joins TRBV2 to TRBJ1-1; D perhaps matches TRBD1 (5 bases). The CDR3 runs to 13 residues. Germline CDR1 is SNHLY and CDR2 is FYNNEI. V lost 6 bases and J 11 bases, leaving 19 bases between the germline ends. CDR3 amino acids: CASSLRQTVSAFF. In nucleotides, the CDR3 is TGTGCCAGCAGCCTAAGGCAGACAGTCAGCGCTTTCTTT. The full variable domain, rest sourced from reference TRBV2 and TRBJ1-1, is EPEVTQTPSHQVTQMGQEVILRCVPISNHLYFYWYRQILGQKVEFLVSFYNNEISEKSEIFDDQFSVERPDGSNFTLKIRSTKLEDSAMYFCASSLRQTVSAFFGQGTRLTVV.

This clonotype was recorded at least ten times. The rearrangement uses TRBV6-2 or TRBV6-3 and TRBJ1-1, with D possibly TRBD1 on 5 matching bases. V was pared by 8 bases and J by 6 bases, with 22 bases between. This CDR3 contains 15 residues. Germline CDR1 reads MNHEY; CDR2 reads SVGEGT. In DNA form, the CDR3 reads TGTGCCAGCTTACCCTTCAGGGCTACGGGTTCTGAAGCTTTCTTT. Encoded protein: CASLPFRATGSEAFF.

The rearrangement uses TRBV29-1 and TRBJ1-1, with 8 bases identical to TRBD1. This CDR3 is 10 amino acids long. V lost 4 bases to trimming and J lost 11 bases; unmatched junction nucleotides: 3. Germline assignment: CDR1 SQVTM and CDR2 ANQGSEA. The DNA of the CDR3 is TGCAGCGTTGTACAGGGGGGGGCTTTCTTT. This translates into CSVVQGGAFF.

At least ten counts were recorded for this clonotype. The chain is built from TRBV7-3 and TRBJ2-1, with 7 positions matching TRBD2. This CDR3 contains 16 residues. Germline values: CDR1 SGHTA, CDR2 FQGTGA. J was trimmed by 4 bases and V by 5 bases; bases with no gene match: 11. CDR3 region: CASSINGAGEYNEQFF. Here the CDR3 DNA reads TGTGCCAGCAGCATTAACGGGGCGGGGGAGTACAATGAGCAGTTCTTC.

Comments on this clonotype: This may be a read error: a much more frequent sequence differs by one nucleotide. This sequence joins TRBV28 and TRBJ2-1; D may be TRBD2 (6 bases). Trimming took off 5 bases at V and 5 bases at J, with 16 bases between the two ends. From germline, CDR1 is MDHEN and CDR2 SYDVKM. CDR3 size: 15 residues. The CDR3 sequence is CASSPGGTLNNEQFF. CDR3 coding DNA: TGTGCCAGCAGTCCTGGCGGGACCCTTAACAATGAGCAGTTCTTC.

The sample holds many counts of this clonotype. The chain is built from TRBV3-1 and TRBJ1-2; TRBD1 might be the D (6 bases). The CDR3 contains 13 residues. With 1 base removed from V and 7 bases from J, the gap between germline ends came to 10 bases. CDR1 is LGHDT and CDR2 is YNNKEL in the germline V gene (reference sequence). The DNA for the CDR3 is TGTGCCAGCAGCCAAGCGGGGGGCTCTGGCTACACCTTC. It specifies CASSQAGGSGYTF.

The rearrangement uses TRBV9 and TRBJ2-3, with D possibly matching TRBD2 (6 bases). This CDR3 is built from 16 residues. Germline V lookup: CDR1 SGDLS, CDR2 YYNGEE. Deletions cut 0 bases from V and 2 bases from J, with 13 bases between. Written as DNA, the CDR3 is TGTGCCAGCAGCGTAGAAGCGGGTAGGGCCACAGATACGCAGTATTTT. Its protein product is CASSVEAGRATDTQYF.

This clonotype appeared many times. The chain joins TRBV7-9 to TRBJ1-1; no firm D call. The CDR3 extends over 14 amino acids. V lost 3 bases and J 2 bases, leaving 10 bases between the germline ends. Germline V gene sequence: CDR1 SEHNR, CDR2 FQNEAQ (reference sequence). The CDR3 DNA sequence: TGTGCCAGCAGCTTGAATATGATTAACACTGAAGCTTTCTTT. Residues: CASSLNMINTEAFF. The complete variable domain, with remaining parts taken from reference TRBV7-9 and TRBJ1-1, reads DTGVSQNPRHKITKRGQNVTFRCDPISEHNRLYWYRQTLGQGPEFLTYFQNEAQLEKSRLLSDRFSAERPKGSFSTLEIQRTEQGDSAMYLCASSLNMINTEAFFGQGTRLTVV.

This clonotype has ten or more counts. The V call is TRBV2, the J call TRBJ2-7; 9 bases match TRBD2. The germline gives CDR1 SNHLY, CDR2 FYNNEI. V shed 2 bases, J shed 4 bases, and the junction held 3 bases outside the gene matches. The CDR3 covers 14 residues. The CDR3 loop is CASSELAGSYEQYF. CDR3 sequence (DNA): TGTGCCAGCAGTGAACTAGCGGGGAGTTACGAGCAGTACTTC.

Comments on this clonotype: Its ends do not fully match the called genes, so a read error is possible. The DNA of the CDR3 is TGTACCAGCAGCCCACTTCGGACAGAACCATTTAAAAAACTGTTTTTT. It encodes CTSSPLRTEPFKKLFF. This chain links TRBV7-9 with TRBJ1-4; D is perhaps TRBD1 (6 bases). Germline V gene data show CDR1 as SEHNR and CDR2 as FQNEAQ (reference sequence). This CDR3 has 16 residues.

This clonotype has ten or more counts. The chain has TRBV2 and TRBJ1-2, with 7 positions matching TRBD1. CDR1 is SNHLY, CDR2 FYNNEI, per germline. With V trimmed by 3 bases and J by 8 bases, 6 bases remained unmatched. This CDR3 region has 13 residues. As DNA, the CDR3 is TGTGCCAGCAGTGACGAGGGGGCGCGAGGCTACACCTTC. It codes for CASSDEGARGYTF.

This clonotype was seen many times. The chain employs TRBV19 and TRBJ2-3; D might be TRBD2 (6 bases). V lost 7 bases and J lost 4, with 9 bases in between. This CDR3 is built from 12 residues. The germline CDR1 and CDR2 sequences are LNHDA and SQIVND (reference sequence). CDR3 in amino acids: CASKTGADTQYF. CDR3 nucleotides: TGTGCCAGTAAGACGGGGGCAGATACGCAGTATTTT.

This clonotype was counted at least ten times. V and J are TRBV28 and TRBJ1-2; D gene ambiguous. CDR3 length equals 15 residues. Germline V CDR1 and CDR2: MDHEN, SYDVKM. V shed 6 bases and J shed 1 base, with 15 bases lying between them. Written as DNA, the CDR3 is TGTGCCAGCAGGAAGCGGGCCTCGCTTAACTATGGCTACACCTTC. This encodes CASRKRASLNYGYTF.

The sample holds many counts of this clonotype. The V and J genes are TRBV18 and TRBJ2-5; weak D call: TRBD2 (6 bases). Germline loops: CDR1 KGHSH, CDR2 LQKENI. The CDR3 spans 13 residues. Trimming shortened V by 1 base and J by 4 bases, and 7 bases separated the two germline ends. The CDR3 DNA follows: TGTGCCAGCTCACCACAGGGAGGAGAGACCCAGTACTTC. Its protein product is CASSPQGGETQYF.

This chain uses TRBV7-8 with TRBJ1-2; tentative D call: TRBD1 (5 bases). Trimming shortened V by 5 bases and J by 6 bases, and 31 bases separated the two germline ends. The germline V gene has CDR1 SGHVS and CDR2 FQNEAQ. This CDR3 contains 19 residues. CDR3 nucleotide sequence: TGTGCCAGCAGCCCAGCACGTGTGTTTCTGGGGGGGGTCTCGGATGGCTACACCTTC. Translation gives CASSPARVFLGGVSDGYTF.

This clonotype showed up many times. V gene TRBV28 combines with J gene TRBJ1-5, with 8 bases aligning to TRBD1. V lost 6 bases, J lost 1 base, and 8 bases stayed unmatched. Germline loops: CDR1 MDHEN, CDR2 SYDVKM. The CDR3 runs to 16 residues. The CDR3 DNA follows: TGTGCCAGCAGGGAGAACAGGGGGTCGAGCAATCAGCCCCAGCATTTT. Translating it yields CASRENRGSSNQPQHF.

Remarks on this clonotype: This clone may be a read error of a much larger clone one base away. This chain links TRBV5-6 with TRBJ1-4; TRBD1 agrees at 7 bases. Germline values: CDR1 SGHDT, CDR2 YYEEEE. The CDR3 sequence is 17 residues long. V lost 0 bases, J lost 7 bases, and 12 bases stayed unmatched. CDR3 DNA sequence: TGTGCCAGCAGCTTGGGACAGGGATGGGCCTCAATTGAAAAACTGTTTTTT. Encoded protein: CASSLGQGWASIEKLFF.

This clonotype came up once. This rearrangement joins TRBV28 to TRBJ2-7, with a tentative D call TRBD1 (6 bases). Trimming removed 6 bases from V and 4 bases from J, with 25 bases in between. The V gene's germline CDR1 is MDHEN and CDR2 SYDVKM. The CDR3 has 17 residues. In DNA, the CDR3 is TGTGCCAGCAGGGGGGCAGGCGGCCCCTCTAAGCCTTACGAGCAGTACTTC. Its translation: CASRGAGGPSKPYEQYF.

This clonotype was seen repeatedly, ten times or more. The CDR3, as DNA: TGCAGCGTTGCAACAGGGGGCTTGGGTCAGCCCCAGCATTTT. It is translated as CSVATGGLGQPQHF. The genes are TRBV29-1 and TRBJ1-5, with 9 bases aligning to TRBD1. V lost 4 bases and J lost 6; bases outside the gene matches: 7. Germline V gene data show CDR1 as SQVTM and CDR2 as ANQGSEA. The CDR3 extends over 14 amino acids.

This clonotype was detected ten times or more. The chain carries TRBV20-1 and TRBJ2-5, with TRBD1 matching over 8 bases. The CDR3 has 14 amino acids. V was clipped by 7 bases and J by 5 bases; unmatched bases: 12. Germline V lookup: CDR1 DFQATT, CDR2 SNEGSKA (reference sequence). CDR3 region: CSVSPTGVRETQYF. As DNA, the CDR3 is TGCAGTGTTAGCCCGACAGGGGTTAGGGAGACCCAGTACTTC.

This chain uses TRBV19 with TRBJ2-3, with D perhaps being TRBD1 or TRBD2 (5 bases each). Germline V gives CDR1 LNHDA, CDR2 SQIVND (reference sequence). Trimming removed 3 bases from V and 2 bases from J, with 18 bases in between. CDR3 length: 17 residues. The CDR3 spells CASSMGRGPIPTDTQYF. CDR3 nucleotides: TGTGCCAGTAGTATGGGTCGGGGACCAATACCCACAGATACGCAGTATTTT.

With regard to this clonotype: The missing conserved phenylalanine or tryptophan at the end of this CDR3 makes a read error likely. V usage is TRBV7-2 and J usage is TRBJ2-7, with unresolved D. Germline-derived CDR1 and CDR2 are SGHTA and FQGNSA. Trimming pared 5 bases from V and 0 bases from J, leaving 17 bases between. The CDR3 loop spans 16 amino acids. The CDR3 reads CASSPEALRSSYEQYL. Written as DNA, the CDR3 is TGTGCCAGCAGCCCCGAAGCGCTGAGGAGCTCCTACGAGCAGTACTTA.

A few counts support this clonotype. The chain has TRBV7-9 and TRBJ1-3; tentative D call: TRBD1 (6 bases). Germline CDR1 is SEHNR and CDR2 is FQNEAQ (reference sequence). V lost 1 base and J lost 5, with 18 bases in between. The CDR3 sequence is 17 residues long. This chain's CDR3 is CASSLVFSRGERNTIYF. In DNA, the CDR3 is TGTGCCAGCAGCTTAGTTTTTTCCAGGGGTGAGAGAAACACCATATATTTT.

This clonotype has a count of ten or more. The genes are TRBV27 and TRBJ2-1, with 12 bases matching TRBD2. Losses at the gene ends were 6 bases for V and 6 bases for J; bases not matched to a gene: 6. Germline V gene lookup returns CDR1 MNHEY and CDR2 SMNVEV (reference sequence). The CDR3 consists of 15 residues. The CDR3 sequence: CASSPPGLAGNEQFF. The CDR3, as DNA: TGTGCCAGCAGCCCCCCGGGACTAGCGGGCAATGAGCAGTTCTTC.